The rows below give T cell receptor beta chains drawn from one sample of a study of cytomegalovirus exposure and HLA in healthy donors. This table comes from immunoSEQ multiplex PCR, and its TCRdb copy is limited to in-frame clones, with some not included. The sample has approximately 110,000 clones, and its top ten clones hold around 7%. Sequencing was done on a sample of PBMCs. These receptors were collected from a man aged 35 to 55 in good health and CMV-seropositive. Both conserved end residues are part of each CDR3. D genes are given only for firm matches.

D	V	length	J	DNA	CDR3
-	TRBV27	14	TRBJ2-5	TGTGCCAGCAGCGGGGATGGGGGCGAAGAGACCCAGTACTTC	CASSGDGGEETQYF
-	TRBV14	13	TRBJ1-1	TGTGCCAGCAGCCAAACGACAGTCACTGAAGCTTTCTTT	CASSQTTVTEAFF
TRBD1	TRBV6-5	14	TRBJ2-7	TGTGCCAGCAGTTACCGGGACAGGGGCTACGAGCAGTACTTC	CASSYRDRGYEQYF
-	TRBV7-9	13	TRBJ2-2	TGTGCCAGCAGCTCTCAGTCCACCGGGGAGCTGTTTTTT	CASSSQSTGELFF
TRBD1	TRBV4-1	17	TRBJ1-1	TGCGCCAGCAGCCAAGTGGGGACAGGGCACATGAACACTGAAGCTTTCTTT	CASSQVGTGHMNTEAFF
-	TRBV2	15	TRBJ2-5	TGTGCCAGCTCGGTGTGGAGGGGCTCCGAGGAGACCCAGTACTTC	CASSVWRGSEETQYF
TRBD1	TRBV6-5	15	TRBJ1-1	TGTGCCAGCAGTTACCAACTGTCAGGGGGCACTGAAGCTTTCTTT	CASSYQLSGGTEAFF
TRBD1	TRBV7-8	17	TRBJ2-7	TGTGCCAGCAGCCCCCCCTGGGAGACAGGGCTAGGCTACGAGCAGTACTTC	CASSPPWETGLGYEQYF
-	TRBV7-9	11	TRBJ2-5	TGTGCCAGCACCCCAGGGGAGACCCAGTACTTC	CASTPGETQYF
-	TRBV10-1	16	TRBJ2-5	TGCGCCAGCAGTGAGGCCCCAGGGCCAGGCCAAGAGACCCAGTACTTC	CASSEAPGPGQETQYF
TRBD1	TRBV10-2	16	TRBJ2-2	TGCGCCAGCAGTGAGTGGACAGGGGACAACACCGGGGAGCTGTTTTTT	CASSEWTGDNTGELFF
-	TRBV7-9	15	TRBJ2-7	TGTGCCAGCAGATCAGGGGCCGCTAACTCCTACGAGCAGTACTTC	CASRSGAANSYEQYF